This is a list of T cell receptor beta chains from one sample in a study of T cells in Graves' hyperthyroidism and ophthalmopathy. One entry per CDR3 protein, called by TCRdb with MiXCR from the multiplex PCR reads. The sample lists about 690,000 distinct CDR3 sequences; approximately 15% were seen once. The sequenced sample was blood. The receptors come from a man aged 45-65 years with Graves' hyperthyroidism. The CDR3 runs from the conserved cysteine through the conserved F or W. A D gene is named only where the DNA matches it firmly. Rows may omit the clone size; those that give it use once, few, many or a size class.

>NA|NA|13|TRBJ2-5|TRBV29-1
TGCAGCGTTGAACCGGGACCAGGGGAGACCCAGTACTTC
CSVEPGPGETQYF
>NA|NA|13|TRBJ2-7|TRBV5-1
TGCGCCAGCAGCGTAAGATGGGTCGACGAGCAGTACTTC
CASSVRWVDEQYF
>few|TRBD2|15|TRBJ2-1|TRBV19
TGTGCCAGTAGTCCATGGACTAGCGGGATATTTGAGCAGTTCTTC
CASSPWTSGIFEQFF
>NA|NA|17|TRBJ2-7|TRBV27
TGTGCCAGCAGTCCCAAAACCACCACGGGACACCCCTACGAGCAGTACTTC
CASSPKTTTGHPYEQYF
>many|NA|16|TRBJ2-7|TRBV30
TGTGCCTGGTCCTACCTAGGGTCTCTACGCACCTACGAGCAGTACTTC
CAWSYLGSLRTYEQYF
>NA|TRBD2|15|TRBJ2-5|TRBV9
TGTGCCAGCAGCGTAGACGGGGGGTTTCGAGAGACCCAGTACTTC
CASSVDGGFRETQYF
>many|NA|14|TRBJ2-3|TRBV7-2
TGTGCCAGCAGCTTAGTGGGGTTGGGAGATACGCAGTATTTT
CASSLVGLGDTQYF
>few|NA|15|TRBJ2-7|TRBV28
TGTGCCAGCAGTACGGCAGGGAGTCTGGGATTTGAGCAGTACTTC
CASSTAGSLGFEQYF
>many|TRBD2|17|TRBJ2-1|TRBV20-1
TGCAGTGCTAGCGGATTCATAGCGGGAGTGGGCTACAATGAGCAGTTCTTC
CSASGFIAGVGYNEQFF
>few|NA|14|TRBJ1-4|TRBV9
TGTGCCAGCAGCGTCGCCGGGGCTAATGAAAAACTGTTTTTT
CASSVAGANEKLFF
>few|TRBD2|18|TRBJ2-1|TRBV5-6
TGTGCCAGCAGCTTGGTCCTAAGCGGGAGTCCGAAGGGGAATGAGCAGTTCTTC
CASSLVLSGSPKGNEQFF
>many|TRBD1|15|TRBJ1-1|TRBV12-3/TRBV12-4
TGTGCCAGCAGTTTTGGCCAATCAGGGGGCACTGAAGCTTTCTTT
CASSFGQSGGTEAFF
>NA|TRBD1|19|TRBJ1-1|TRBV5-1
TGCGCCAGCAGTTTGGAGAGGCGCGGGACAGGGGTTTACAGCACTGAAGCTTTCTTT
CASSLERRGTGVYSTEAFF
>NA|NA|15|TRBJ1-1|TRBV4-2
TGTGCCAGCAGCCAAGATGAAGCCGTTTACACTGAAGCTTTCTTT
CASSQDEAVYTEAFF
>few|NA|18|TRBJ2-1|TRBV5-5
TGTGCCAGCAGCTTGGGGGTGAGGTCTGCTGGCCGAGGTTATGAGCAGTTCTTC
CASSLGVRSAGRGYEQFF
>few|TRBD2|14|TRBJ2-1|TRBV5-1
TGCGCCAGCAGCTTCCCACGGGGGGTTAATGAGCAGTTCTTC
CASSFPRGVNEQFF
>many|NA|12|TRBJ1-1|TRBV28
TGTGCCAGCATGCGAGGGGGCACTGAAGCTTTCTTT
CASMRGGTEAFF
>many|TRBD2|15|TRBJ2-5|TRBV29-1
TGCAGCGTTGATTCCTTAGCGGGAGAGGGAGAGACCCAGTACTTC
CSVDSLAGEGETQYF
>NA|NA|16|TRBJ2-1|TRBV3-1
TGTGCCAGCAGCCAAGATAGTACCGGGAGAAAGGATGAGCAGTTCTTC
CASSQDSTGRKDEQFF
>many|NA|14|TRBJ2-3|TRBV11-2
TGTGCCAGCAGCTTAGTCAGCCGCACAGATACGCAGTATTTT
CASSLVSRTDTQYF
>many|TRBD2|15|TRBJ2-1|TRBV5-1
TGCGCCAGCAGTCCCGGGACTAACCCTTCCAATGAGCAGTTCTTC
CASSPGTNPSNEQFF
>few|NA|12|TRBJ2-1|TRBV19
TGTGCCAGTAGTATACGGTACAATGAGCAGTTCTTC
CASSIRYNEQFF
>many|TRBD1|16|TRBJ1-3|TRBV7-9
TGTGCCAGCAGCGATTGGACAGGGTTAATTGGAAACACCATATATTTT
CASSDWTGLIGNTIYF
>many|NA|12|TRBJ2-7|TRBV2
TGTGCCAGCAGTGAAGAAGTCAGCGAGCAGTACTTC
CASSEEVSEQYF
>many|TRBD1|15|TRBJ1-6|TRBV5-1
TGCGCCAGCAGCTTGGCACAGGGGGACCATTCACCCCTCCACTTT
CASSLAQGDHSPLHF
>many|TRBD1|15|TRBJ1-4|TRBV2
TGTGCCAGCAAACCGAGACAGGGTTCAAGAGAAAAACTGTTTTTT
CASKPRQGSREKLFF
>many|TRBD1|15|TRBJ2-1|TRBV24-1
TGTGCCACCAGTGAAGGGGGCAGAGGTAACAATGAGCAGTTCTTC
CATSEGGRGNNEQFF
>many|NA|15|TRBJ2-2|TRBV20-1
TGCAGTGCTAGAGAGAACCGGGTCAACACCGGGGAGCTGTTTTTT
CSARENRVNTGELFF
>many|NA|15|TRBJ1-4|TRBV10-2
TGCGCCAGCAGTGAATCTGGGGGGAACCATGAAAAACTGTTTTTT
CASSESGGNHEKLFF